Listed below are T cell receptor beta chains from one sample, sequenced in a study of blood T cell repertoires in COVID-19. Method: immunoSEQ multiplex PCR; TCRdb's copy keeps in-frame clones and lacks some. This sample has some 130,000 clones, with more than 85% found just once. Sample: peripheral blood. These receptors originate from a man between 60 and 70 years old with COVID-19, enrolled during active disease. CDR3s include the opening cysteine and the closing phenylalanine or tryptophan. Fields, in order: clone size, J gene, V gene, CDR3 protein. Expanded clones are given a class, and other clones once, few, many or no size at all.

NA,TRBJ1-6,TRBV10-3,CATLQGVGTYNSPLHF
NA,TRBJ1-1,TRBV19,CASSIDLQGDTEAFF
NA,TRBJ1-3,TRBV23-1,CANLHRVLRAGNTIYF
NA,TRBJ2-7,TRBV12-3/TRBV12-4,CASRTGFTYEQYF
once,TRBJ1-5,TRBV3-1/TRBV3-2,CASSQSMRGGPQHF
few,TRBJ1-6,TRBV11-2,CASSSIQGANSPLHF
NA,TRBJ2-3,TRBV4-2,CASSQEGEQGFTDTQYF
NA,TRBJ1-2,TRBV20-1,CSARTGDGYTF
NA,TRBJ1-3,TRBV30,CAWTSTDWGEYYF
NA,TRBJ1-2,TRBV3-1/TRBV3-2,CASSPGDRLYF
NA,TRBJ1-5,TRBV7-2,CASSLGGTGINQPQHF
few,TRBJ2-2,TRBV19,CASGQGGTGELFF
NA,TRBJ2-3,TRBV24-1,CATSVGVGGQILYSTDTQYF
NA,TRBJ2-5,TRBV3-1/TRBV3-2,CASSQETSGGSQETQYF
NA,TRBJ2-1,TRBV28,CASSFSGGARDEQFF
NA,TRBJ1-1,TRBV5-1,CASSVAGAGTEAFF
NA,TRBJ2-1,TRBV11-3,CASSPGLATYNEQFF
few,TRBJ1-6,TRBV7-8,CASSSGTGGSPLHF
NA,TRBJ2-1,TRBV4-1,CASSHPDYDEQFF
NA,TRBJ2-3,TRBV2,CASSEVGRTGTDTQYF
NA,TRBJ2-7,TRBV18,CASSPLDAAVQYF
NA,TRBJ2-7,TRBV30,CAWSVGLAGGYEQYF